These T cell receptor beta chains were read from a single sample in a study of human T cells and chemical hapten exposure. TCRdb re-derived calls from the RACE reads in MiXCR, one entry per CDR3 protein. The sample has some 110,000 distinct CDR3 sequences, 12% seen once. This specimen was whole blood, taken in connection with sensitization to the hapten diphenylcyclopropenone (DPC). These receptors were obtained from a woman in her forties or fifties with alopecia areata. Some clones in this sample may be carry-over from other donors' samples. The CDR3 runs from the conserved cysteine through the conserved F or W. The order of the fields is V gene, J gene, CDR3 protein.

TRBV6-2/TRBV6-3	TRBJ2-2	CASSSGGAGTGELFF
TRBV15	TRBJ2-7	CATSRGGQGVSAEQYF
TRBV16	TRBJ2-7	CASSQSLGEQYF
TRBV28	TRBJ2-3	CASISVDTQYF
TRBV29-1	TRBJ1-5	CSVRVQGGDQPQHF
TRBV20-1	TRBJ1-4	CSAFRETTNEKLFF
TRBV24-1	TRBJ1-5	CATSSRAPGHQPQHF
TRBV20-1	TRBJ1-2	CSARSRSTGDYGYTF
TRBV12-3/TRBV12-4	TRBJ2-1	CASSNRVVHEQFF
TRBV29-1	TRBJ2-3	CSVARSDTQYF
TRBV3-1	TRBJ1-4	CASSQDRQPNEKLFF
TRBV5-1	TRBJ2-7	CASSTGTEAYEQYF
TRBV7-6	TRBJ2-2	CASRLGLAGTGELFF
TRBV7-2	TRBJ2-7	CASSPRRGVGEQYF
TRBV6-2/TRBV6-3	TRBJ2-5	CASSYYGTAQETQYF